The 22 T cell receptor beta chains reported below all come from one sample, sequenced in a study of neoadjuvant anti-PD-1 for oral cavity cancer. TCRdb keeps only in-frame clones here, not all; method: immunoSEQ multiplex PCR. The table records more than 12,000 clones, roughly 67% of them present only once. The input for sequencing was PBMCs, taken before nivolumab (anti-PD-1) treatment. The receptors were gathered from a person between 40 and 79 years old with oral cavity squamous cell carcinoma.

The chain couples TRBV14 to TRBJ2-1; 10 positions match TRBD1. Looked up from germline, CDR1 is SGHDN and CDR2 is FVKESK. This CDR3 spans 14 amino acids. The V and J ends lost 4 bases and 8 bases, in that order; junction bases with no gene match: 5. The CDR3 bases are TGTGCCAGCAGCCGGGACAGGGGATTCGATGAGCAGTTCTTC. It yields the protein CASSRDRGFDEQFF.

The rearrangement joins TRBV4-1 to TRBJ1-3; 7 nucleotides agree with TRBD1. Trimming removed 4 bases from V and 7 bases from J; junction bases left unmatched: 13. Germline V gene lookup returns CDR1 MGHRA and CDR2 YSYEKL. The CDR3 has 16 amino acids. Written as DNA, the CDR3 is TGCGCCAGCAGCCCTATAGGACAGGCCCTCACGAACACCATATATTTT. Translated, it gives CASSPIGQALTNTIYF.

This clone was seen only once. V and J are TRBV6-1 and TRBJ1-1, with a weak D call TRBD1 (5 bases). The CDR3 runs 12 residues. V was pared by 3 bases and J by 9 bases, with 11 bases between. Germline V gene data show CDR1 as MNHNS and CDR2 as SASEGT. Written as DNA, the CDR3 is TGTGCCAGCAGTGAGGGGACCACAAAAGCTTTCTTT. Translating gives CASSEGTTKAFF.

This clone has only one observation. The CDR3 is CASSPLQFPQHF. As DNA, the CDR3 is TGTGCCAGCAGCCCCCTCCAATTTCCCCAGCATTTT. This chain connects TRBV28 to TRBJ1-5; unclear D gene. The germline V gene encodes CDR1 MDHEN and CDR2 SYDVKM. The CDR3 runs 12 residues. Trimming took off 6 bases at V and 10 bases at J, with 13 bases between the two ends.

This clone was seen just once. The chain links TRBV28 to TRBJ1-5, with D perhaps matching TRBD1 (5 bases). The CDR3 extends over 14 amino acids. Between the trimmed V and J ends, which lost 5 bases and 4 bases, there was a span of 12 bases. Germline CDR1 and CDR2: MDHEN and SYDVKM. CDR3 in DNA: TGTGCCAGCAGTCCTGACAGCTTTAATCAGCCCCAGCATTTT. Translation: CASSPDSFNQPQHF.

This chain uses TRBV19 with TRBJ1-2, with D possibly being TRBD1 (5 bases). The CDR3 contains 14 residues. In germline, CDR1 is LNHDA, CDR2 SQIVND (reference sequence). Trimming removed 0 bases at V and 8 bases at J, with 13 bases between. In DNA form, the CDR3 reads TGTGCCAGTAGTATAGAGGGGACCGTCGGGGGCTACACCTTC. This encodes CASSIEGTVGGYTF.

The rearrangement uses TRBV30 and TRBJ1-5; TRBD1 matches at 11 bases. V gave up 8 bases and J gave up 0 bases; unmatched junction bases: 9. Germline-derived CDR1 and CDR2 are GTSNPN and SVGIG (reference sequence). CDR3 length equals 16 residues. CDR3 coding DNA: TGTGCCATGGGGACAGGGGGGGGAAATAGCAATCAGCCCCAGCATTTT. Encoded protein: CAMGTGGGNSNQPQHF.

This chain connects TRBV7-6 to TRBJ2-1; TRBD2 aligns across 9 bases. This CDR3 spans 17 amino acids. The J segment lost 0 bases and the V segment lost 2 bases, leaving 5 bases of the junction unmatched. CDR1 SGHVS and CDR2 FNYEAQ come from the germline V gene. The CDR3 sequence is CASSLRLAGSSYNEQFF. CDR3 DNA: TGTGCCAGCAGCTTAAGGCTAGCGGGGAGCTCCTACAATGAGCAGTTCTTC.

The chain joins TRBV29-1 to TRBJ1-1; the D is unclear. Trimming cost V 2 bases and J 1 base, with 5 bases left between them. Germline V gene lookup returns CDR1 SQVTM and CDR2 ANQGSEA. The CDR3 length is 12 residues. Here the CDR3 reads CSVERWNTEAFF. The CDR3 DNA sequence: TGCAGCGTTGAAAGGTGGAACACTGAAGCTTTCTTT.

This sequence joins TRBV2 and TRBJ1-4, with D perhaps TRBD1 (6 bases). The CDR3 is 15 residues long. Trimming stripped 5 bases from V and 7 bases from J, with 17 bases between. Germline CDR1 reads SNHLY; CDR2 reads FYNNEI. The CDR3 sequence is CASSPQGPGGEKLFF. Here the CDR3 DNA reads TGTGCCAGCAGTCCTCAGGGGCCCGGCGGTGAAAAACTGTTTTTT.

The chain links TRBV7-2 to TRBJ2-3; D not certain. CDR1 and CDR2 from the germline V gene are SGHTA and FQGNSA. CDR3 length: 13 amino acids. The germline V and J ends were trimmed by 0 bases and 3 bases, with 4 bases remaining between them. In nucleotides, the CDR3 is TGTGCCAGCAGCTTAGCCCCTACAGATACGCAGTATTTT. This sequence encodes CASSLAPTDTQYF.

This clone was detected only a few times. At one end the junction does not follow the germline gene, possibly because of a read error. The chain has TRBV6-1 and TRBJ1-1, with D possibly matching TRBD1 (5 bases). This CDR3 is built from 12 residues. The germline V gene encodes CDR1 MNHNS and CDR2 SASEGT. CDR3 bases: TGTGCCAGCAGTGAAGCTGCGGTCGGGGGTGAATTT. The encoded protein is CASSEAAVGGEF.

The chain combines TRBV7-9 with TRBJ1-2; unclear D gene. With 5 bases removed from V and 3 bases from J, the gap between germline ends came to 10 bases. This CDR3 is built from 13 residues. The germline V gene has CDR1 SEHNR and CDR2 FQNEAQ (reference sequence). The CDR3 DNA reads TGTGCCAGCAGCCTGGACGTGGACTATGGCTACACCTTC. This sequence encodes CASSLDVDYGYTF.

The CDR3 region is CASSDLLGAANTEAFF. The CDR3 DNA reads TGTGCCAGCAGTGACTTATTGGGGGCAGCGAACACTGAAGCTTTCTTT. The chain joins TRBV2 to TRBJ1-1, with a weak D call TRBD1 (6 bases). The CDR3 runs to 16 residues. CDR1 is SNHLY, CDR2 FYNNEI, per germline. V lost 3 bases and J 1 base, leaving 15 bases between the germline ends.

The V and J genes are TRBV7-3 and TRBJ2-2; unclear D gene. V dropped 0 bases and J dropped 6 bases, with 8 bases sitting between them. Germline loops: CDR1 SGHTA, CDR2 FQGTGA. This CDR3 contains 14 residues. CDR3 DNA sequence: TGTGCCAGCAGCTTAACCGGCATTTCCGGGGAGCTGTTTTTT. As protein: CASSLTGISGELFF. Together with reference TRBV7-3 and TRBJ2-2, the CDR3 gives the full variable domain: GAGVSQTPSNKVTEKGKYVELRCDPISGHTALYWYRQSLGQGPEFLIYFQGTGAADDSGLPNDRFFAVRPEGSVSTLKIQRTERGDSAVYLCASSLTGISGELFFGEGSRLTVL.

This chain links TRBV27 with TRBJ2-7; D possibly matches TRBD1 or TRBD2 (5 bases each). CDR3 length equals 15 residues. Per the germline V gene, CDR1 is MNHEY and CDR2 is SMNVEV (reference sequence). Deletions cut 6 bases from V and 3 bases from J, with 18 bases between. The CDR3 DNA follows: TGTGCCAGCAGAAGAGACCGAGGGGTTGGCTACGAGCAGTACTTC. Protein: CASRRDRGVGYEQYF.

The gene calls are TRBV27 and TRBJ1-2; D is ambiguous. The CDR3 is made up of 16 amino acids. The ends were cut back, 3 bases at V and 4 bases at J, with 18 bases in the middle. CDR1 and CDR2 from the germline V gene are MNHEY and SMNVEV (reference sequence). CDR3 in DNA: TGTGCCAGCAGTTTGATCCCAATCGGGGAATTCTATGGCTACACCTTC. Encoded protein: CASSLIPIGEFYGYTF.

The CDR3 DNA is TGCGCCAGCAGTGATCGGGCTAGAATCTCCGAGCAGTACTTC. Amino acid sequence: CASSDRARISEQYF. The chain recombines TRBV10-1 with TRBJ2-7; D unresolved. V was cut by 3 bases and J by 6 bases, with 15 bases left in between. CDR3 length equals 14 residues. Germline V gene data show CDR1 as WNHNN and CDR2 as SYGVQD (reference sequence).

The chain links TRBV28 to TRBJ1-4; TRBD1 aligns across 10 bases. The CDR3 has 18 residues. Trimming removed 6 bases from V and 4 bases from J; junction bases left unmatched: 14. Germline V CDR1 and CDR2: MDHEN, SYDVKM. CDR3 amino acids: CASRTQRDRGDDNEKLFF. CDR3 DNA: TGTGCCAGCAGGACCCAGAGGGACAGGGGCGACGATAATGAAAAACTGTTTTTT. The entire variable domain, with the rest obtained from reference TRBV28 and TRBJ1-4, is as follows: DVKVTQSSRYLVKRTGEKVFLECVQDMDHENMFWYRQDPGLGLRLIYFSYDVKMKEKGDIPEGYSVSREKKERFSLILESASTNQTSMYLCASRTQRDRGDDNEKLFFGSGTQLSVL.

The chain links TRBV5-5 to TRBJ2-1; 15 nucleotides line up with TRBD2. The CDR3 is made up of 18 amino acids. V dropped 6 bases and J dropped 4; count of bases not matched to a gene: 11. Germline loops: CDR1 SGHKS, CDR2 YYEKEE (reference sequence). The CDR3 sequence: CASNPAGTSGRLYNEQFF. CDR3 DNA: TGTGCCAGCAACCCCGCCGGGACTAGCGGGAGGCTATACAATGAGCAGTTCTTC.

DNA for the CDR3: TGTGCCAGCAGCCCAGGACAGGGCGCGCGCACCGGGGAGCTGTTTTTT. Amino acid sequence: CASSPGQGARTGELFF. The V and J genes are TRBV7-3 and TRBJ2-2, with TRBD1 identical over 8 bases. There are 16 residues in the CDR3. CDR1 SGHTA and CDR2 FQGTGA come from the germline V gene. After removal of 5 bases from V and 4 bases from J, the junction contained 9 bases not matched to a gene.

The V call is TRBV6-1, the J call TRBJ1-6, with TRBD1 matching over 8 bases. V lost 7 bases to trimming and J lost 6 bases; unmatched junction nucleotides: 5. Germline V CDR1 and CDR2: MNHNS, SASEGT. This CDR3 contains 14 residues. DNA of the CDR3: TGTGCCAGCAAACAGGGGGGGGGTAATTCACCCCTCCACTTT. Protein: CASKQGGGNSPLHF.